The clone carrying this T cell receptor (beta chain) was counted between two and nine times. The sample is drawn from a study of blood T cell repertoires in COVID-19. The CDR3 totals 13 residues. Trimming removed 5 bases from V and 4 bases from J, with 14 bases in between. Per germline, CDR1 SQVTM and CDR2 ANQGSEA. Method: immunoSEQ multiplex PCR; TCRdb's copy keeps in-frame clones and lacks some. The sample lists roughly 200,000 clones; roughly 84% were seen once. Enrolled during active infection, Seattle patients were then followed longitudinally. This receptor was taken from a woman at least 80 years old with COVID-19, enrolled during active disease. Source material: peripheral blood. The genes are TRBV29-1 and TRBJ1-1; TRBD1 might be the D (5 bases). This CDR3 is CSVWGPWSTEAFF. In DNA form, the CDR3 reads TGCAGCGTTTGGGGCCCTTGGAGCACTGAAGCTTTCTTT.